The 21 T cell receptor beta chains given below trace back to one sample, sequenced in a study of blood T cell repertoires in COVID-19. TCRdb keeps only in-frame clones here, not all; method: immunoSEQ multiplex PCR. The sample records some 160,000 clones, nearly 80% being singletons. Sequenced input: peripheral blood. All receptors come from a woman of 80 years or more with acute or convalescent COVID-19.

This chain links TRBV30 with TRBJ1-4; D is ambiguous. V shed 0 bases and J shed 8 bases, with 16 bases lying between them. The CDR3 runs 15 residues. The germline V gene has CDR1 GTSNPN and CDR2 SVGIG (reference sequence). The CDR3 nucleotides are TGTGCCTGGAGTGTACTGATAGGTGCGAGGGAAAAACTGTTTTTT. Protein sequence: CAWSVLIGAREKLFF.

CDR3 sequence (DNA): TGTGCCAGCAGACCGGACACCGGGAACTATGGCTACACCTTC. Translation gives CASRPDTGNYGYTF. The rearrangement links TRBV5-5 to TRBJ1-2; tentative D call: TRBD1 (5 bases). Trimming left V 5 bases short and J 2 bases short, with 13 bases between. Germline V lookup: CDR1 SGHKS, CDR2 YYEKEE (reference sequence). CDR3 length: 14 amino acids.

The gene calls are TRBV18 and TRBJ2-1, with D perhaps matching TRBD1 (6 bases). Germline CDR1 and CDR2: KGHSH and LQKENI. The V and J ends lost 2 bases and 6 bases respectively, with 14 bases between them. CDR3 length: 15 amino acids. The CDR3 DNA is TGTGCCAGCTCACCAATGGGGGCCGATCGCAATGAGCAGTTCTTC. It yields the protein CASSPMGADRNEQFF.

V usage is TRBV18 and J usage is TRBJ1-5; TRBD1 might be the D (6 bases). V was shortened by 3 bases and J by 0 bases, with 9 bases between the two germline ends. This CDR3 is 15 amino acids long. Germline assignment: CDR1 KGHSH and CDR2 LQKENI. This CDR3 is CASSPLGASNQPQHF. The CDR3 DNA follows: TGTGCCAGCTCACCCTTGGGGGCTAGCAATCAGCCCCAGCATTTT.

This CDR3 is CASRTTSTGELFF. The CDR3, as DNA: TGTGCCAGCAGAACAACAAGCACCGGGGAGCTGTTTTTT. V gene TRBV6-5 combines with J gene TRBJ2-2; D is uncertain. Germline lookup yields CDR1 MNHEY and CDR2 SVGAGI. The CDR3 contains 13 residues. Trimming took off 6 bases at V and 4 bases at J, with 9 bases between the two ends.

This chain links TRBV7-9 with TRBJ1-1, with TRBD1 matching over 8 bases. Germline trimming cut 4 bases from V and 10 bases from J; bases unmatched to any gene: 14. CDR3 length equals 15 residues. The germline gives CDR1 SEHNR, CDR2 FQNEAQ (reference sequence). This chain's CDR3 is CASSSSGGVSSAAFF. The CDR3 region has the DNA TGTGCCAGCAGCTCCTCAGGGGGCGTGAGTTCGGCAGCTTTCTTT.

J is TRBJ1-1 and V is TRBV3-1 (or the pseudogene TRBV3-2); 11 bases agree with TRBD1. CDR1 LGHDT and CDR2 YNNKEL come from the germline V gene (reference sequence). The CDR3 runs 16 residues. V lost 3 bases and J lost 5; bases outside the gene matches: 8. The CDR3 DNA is TGTGCCAGCAGCCACCAAGGGACAGGGGGATGGACTGAAGCTTTCTTT. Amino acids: CASSHQGTGGWTEAFF.

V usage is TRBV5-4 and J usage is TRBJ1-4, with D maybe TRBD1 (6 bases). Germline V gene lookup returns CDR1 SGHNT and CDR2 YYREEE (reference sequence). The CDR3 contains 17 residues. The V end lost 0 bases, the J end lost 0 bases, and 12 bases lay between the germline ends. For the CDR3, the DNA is TGTGCCAGCAGCTTGGGGACAGCCGTTGCAACTAATGAAAAACTGTTTTTT. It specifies CASSLGTAVATNEKLFF.

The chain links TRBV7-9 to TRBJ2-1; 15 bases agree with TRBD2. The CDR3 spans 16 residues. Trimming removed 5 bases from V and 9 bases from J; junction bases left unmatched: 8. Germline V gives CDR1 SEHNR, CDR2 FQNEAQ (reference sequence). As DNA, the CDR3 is TGTGCCAGCAGCCCCTGGACTAGCGGGGGGGCGTTTGAGCAGTTCTTC. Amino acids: CASSPWTSGGAFEQFF.

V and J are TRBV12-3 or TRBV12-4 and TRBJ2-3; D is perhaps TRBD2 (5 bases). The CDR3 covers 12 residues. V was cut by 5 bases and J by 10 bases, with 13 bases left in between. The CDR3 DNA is TGTGCCAGCAGTCGGACTTGGAGTGCGCAGTATTTT. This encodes CASSRTWSAQYF.

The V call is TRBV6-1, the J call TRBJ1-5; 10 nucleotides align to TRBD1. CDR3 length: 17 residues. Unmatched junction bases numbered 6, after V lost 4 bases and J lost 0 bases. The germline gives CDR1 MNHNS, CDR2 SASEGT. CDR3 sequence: CASSGQGAVYSNQPQHF. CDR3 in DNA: TGTGCCAGCAGTGGACAGGGGGCGGTATATAGCAATCAGCCCCAGCATTTT.

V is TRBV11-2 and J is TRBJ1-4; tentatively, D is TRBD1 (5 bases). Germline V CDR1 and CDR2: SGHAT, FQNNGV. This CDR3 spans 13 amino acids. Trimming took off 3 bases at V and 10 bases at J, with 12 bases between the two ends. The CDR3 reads CASSFKGQGKLFF. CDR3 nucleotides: TGTGCCAGCAGCTTTAAGGGCCAGGGAAAACTGTTTTTT.

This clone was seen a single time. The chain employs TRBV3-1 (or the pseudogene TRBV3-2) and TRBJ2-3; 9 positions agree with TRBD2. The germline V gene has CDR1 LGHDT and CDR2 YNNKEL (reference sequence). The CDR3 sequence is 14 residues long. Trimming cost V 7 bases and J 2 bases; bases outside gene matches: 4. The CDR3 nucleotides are TGTGCCAGCACGAGCGGGAGGATCACAGATACGCAGTATTTT. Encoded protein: CASTSGRITDTQYF.

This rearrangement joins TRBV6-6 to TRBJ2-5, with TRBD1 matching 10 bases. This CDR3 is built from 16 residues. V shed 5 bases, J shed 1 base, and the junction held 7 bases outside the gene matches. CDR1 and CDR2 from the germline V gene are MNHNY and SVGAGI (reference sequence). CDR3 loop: CASSHAGTGVQETQYF. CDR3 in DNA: TGTGCCAGCAGTCACGCCGGGACAGGGGTCCAAGAGACCCAGTACTTC.

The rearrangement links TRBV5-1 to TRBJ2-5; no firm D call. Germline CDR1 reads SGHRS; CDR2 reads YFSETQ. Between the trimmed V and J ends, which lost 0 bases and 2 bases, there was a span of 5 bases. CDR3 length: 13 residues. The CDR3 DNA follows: TGCGCCAGCAGCTTGGAACGGCAAGAGACCCAGTACTTC. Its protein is CASSLERQETQYF.

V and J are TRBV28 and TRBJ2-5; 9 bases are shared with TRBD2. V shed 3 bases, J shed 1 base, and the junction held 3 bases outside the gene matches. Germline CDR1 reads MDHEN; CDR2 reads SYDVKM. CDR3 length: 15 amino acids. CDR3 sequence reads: CASSLVSGSQETQYF. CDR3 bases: TGTGCCAGCAGTTTGGTTAGCGGGAGCCAAGAGACCCAGTACTTC.

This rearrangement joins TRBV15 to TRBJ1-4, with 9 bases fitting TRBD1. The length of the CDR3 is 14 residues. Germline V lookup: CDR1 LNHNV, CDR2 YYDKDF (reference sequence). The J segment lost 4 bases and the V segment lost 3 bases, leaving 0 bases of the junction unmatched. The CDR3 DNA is TGTGCCACCAGCAGGGGACAGGGTAATGAAAAACTGTTTTTT. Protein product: CATSRGQGNEKLFF.

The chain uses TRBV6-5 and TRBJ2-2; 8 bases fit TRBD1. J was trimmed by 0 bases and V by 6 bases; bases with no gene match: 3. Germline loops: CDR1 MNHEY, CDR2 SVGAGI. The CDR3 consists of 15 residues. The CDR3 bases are TGTGCCAGCAGACAACAGGGGGCGAACACCGGGGAGCTGTTTTTT. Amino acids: CASRQQGANTGELFF.

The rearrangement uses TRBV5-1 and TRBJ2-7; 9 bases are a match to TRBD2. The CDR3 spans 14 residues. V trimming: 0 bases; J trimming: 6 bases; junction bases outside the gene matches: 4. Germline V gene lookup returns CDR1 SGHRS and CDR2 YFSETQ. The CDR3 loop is CASSLVAGVAEQYF. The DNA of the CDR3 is TGCGCCAGCAGCTTGGTAGCGGGAGTTGCCGAGCAGTACTTC.

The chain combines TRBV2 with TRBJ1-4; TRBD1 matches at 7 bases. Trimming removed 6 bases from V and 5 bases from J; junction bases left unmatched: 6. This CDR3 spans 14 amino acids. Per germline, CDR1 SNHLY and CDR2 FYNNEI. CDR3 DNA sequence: TGTGCCAGCAGGTCCGGGACAGAGAATGAAAAACTGTTTTTT. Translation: CASRSGTENEKLFF.

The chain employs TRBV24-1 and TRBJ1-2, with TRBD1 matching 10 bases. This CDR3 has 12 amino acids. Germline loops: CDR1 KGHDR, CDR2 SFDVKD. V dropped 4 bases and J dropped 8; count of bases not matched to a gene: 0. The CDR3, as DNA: TGTGCCACCAGTGAGGGACAGGGGGGCTACACCTTC. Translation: CATSEGQGGYTF.